This T cell receptor beta chain was profiled in a study of blood T cell repertoires in COVID-19. Authors' data handling: Amplified reference gene primers provided the basis for estimating nucleated cell counts. Produced via immunoSEQ multiplex PCR; TCRdb's table is partial and in-frame only. That table gives V, J and clone size, and the DNA gave D and trimming. The sample carries fewer than 200,000 clones, nearly 90% recorded once. CDR1 MNHEY and CDR2 SVGAGI come from the germline V gene. V was pared by 6 bases and J by 1 base, with 3 bases of the junction left unmatched. The CDR3 has 14 residues. The chain has TRBV6-5 and TRBJ1-1; 9 nucleotides match TRBD1. The sample comprised peripheral blood. This sequence originates from a man in his 60s with active or convalescent COVID-19. The CDR3 reads CASRTDRGNTEAFF. The CDR3 DNA follows: TGTGCCAGCAGAACGGACAGGGGGAACACTGAAGCTTTCTTT.